The sequence of this T cell receptor (beta chain) was determined in a study of shared clonotypes between healthy human individuals (dated by TCRdb to 2020 to 2022). With respect to the entire study: The cohort comprised a couple of women and a few men aged 18 to 49 years. For each donor, three plates each were used for CD4 naive and CD4 memory, two plates were used for CD8 naive, and one plate was used for CD8 memory. Different laboratories and diverse techniques were used to prepare libraries and sequence TCR repertoires, to increase sequencing depth and limit assay-specific biases. To estimate repertoire size and how much clonotypes are shared between individuals, the study performed deep sequencing of blood TCR repertoires from a few healthy adults. Each donor's leukapheresis produced roughly between roughly 0.85 and 10 billion PBMCs. Study-level results and caveats: Estimated clonotype richness was generally larger for naive than for memory subsets. Pairwise subsampling indicated that sequencing depth was expected to affect the degree of clonotype sharing among donors. Sampling was restricted to blood, and TCR repertoires in tissues likely differ from the TCR repertoires found in blood. Rarefaction of sorted-subset datasets indicated incomplete sequencing despite the large sequencing depth. Higher generation probabilities were observed for clonotypes shared by all four sorted-subset donors than for non-shared clonotypes. The small number of donors limited the genetic and exposure-history diversity represented. About 5% of naive CD4, 3% to 3.5% of naive CD8, approximately 2.2% of memory CD4, and about 0.4% of memory CD8 clonotypes were shared across a few donors.

The V end loses 8 bases and the J end loses 2 bases, and a stretch of 15 bases separates them. The CDR3, from cysteine to phenylalanine, totals 14 residues. The kept DNA is CDR3 alone, 42 bases in frame from the first base. Sequences MNHNS (CDR1) and SASEGT (CDR2) are obtained from the germline V gene. Using the deep immunoSEQ assay, TCR CDR3 regions were amplified from genomic DNA by multiplex PCR. Extracted genomic DNA from each cell subset was distributed evenly across all wells of several immunoSEQ 96-well plates, and each plate was treated as a replicate. For sorted subsets, 200 ng of genomic DNA, equivalent to 30,000 or so T cell genomes, went into each replicate PCR. The purified libraries were quantified using a Qubit 3.0 fluorometer, sized with a Bioanalyzer 2100, and then quantified again using the KAPA Library Quantification kit. Every immunoSEQ 96-well plate was sequenced on a separate single-read 150-cycle Illumina NextSeq 550 flow cell. The source study handled its data this way. The immunoSEQ output contained only junctional sequences without quality scores, so filtering could not match that applied to full-length reads. Sequences were annotated with PyIR, a Python wrapper for IgBLAST v1.9, using IMGT germline references to assign V/J genes and CDR3. Reads were removed for weak V/J assignments (E-value above 1e-6), missing CDR3, stop codons, out-of-frame junctions, or ambiguous translated residues. V3J clonotypes were defined as sequences sharing the same inferred V gene, J gene, and CDR3 amino acid sequence. Percentage overlap between repertoires was calculated by dividing the number of shared unique clonotypes by the size of the smaller repertoire. RTK rarefaction, the Chao1 estimator, and Recon v2.1 estimates of unobserved clonotypes were used to assess repertoire richness. Generation probabilities were computed with OLGA for all TCRbeta clonotypes obtained by the gDNA method from a handful of donors. In TCRdb, the immuneACCESS table is reduced to in-frame sequences with V and J assigned. These tables do not hold every clone; where another copy was compared, an unresolved V gene accounts for under half, and the others remain unexplained. The V and J calls and clone size come from that table; D and trimming were worked out from the DNA. The sample includes some 1 million clones, with around 76% observed a single time. 1.4% of the sample rests with the top ten.

Healthy HIV-negative adults with no recently reported acute infections or vaccinations were included as donors. Every donor was a Caucasian adult residing in Nashville, Tennessee, USA. CD4+ T cells were enriched through magnetic negative selection, after which naive cells were positively selected on CD45RA and the remaining negative fraction served as the memory subset. After blood collection by leukapheresis, PBMCs were isolated using Ficoll-Histopaque density gradient centrifugation and then cryopreserved in the vapor phase of liquid nitrogen. Analytical flow cytometry was used to check the purity and quantity of each magnetically sorted T cell population. From each sorted fraction, genomic DNA was isolated and quantified by UV absorbance on a Nanodrop 2000c. In its sample, this clone was seen a few times. The target of this receptor is not known. One base away there is no much larger clone; base qualities are not given.

This TCR came from a man between 18 and 35 years old in good health. Sequencing was performed on memory CD4+ T cells sorted from blood. This specimen's cell subset or site label, interpreted: CD45RA-negative fraction. The sequence links TRBV6-1 to TRBJ1-2; there is no confident call for the D gene. The CDR3 region reads CASQLDRANYGYTF. In nucleotide form, the sequence is TGTGCCAGCCAATTGGACCGAGCCAACTATGGCTACACCTTC.